This TCR beta chain appears in the sequencing data of a study of T cell repertoires in cytomegalovirus infection. Study overall: Shared public TCR beta signatures pointed to both CMV infection and a matching HLA type.

Trimming stripped 1 base from V and 13 bases from J, with 18 bases between. The CDR3 extends over 14 amino acids. Germline V CDR1 and CDR2: SGHDT, YYEEEE. TCRdb fed the reads into MiXCR, producing one record per CDR3 protein. The sample comprises approximately 500,000 distinct CDR3 sequences, approximately 15% of which are singletons, and about 24% rests with the top ten. Of note for this clonotype: Its antigen is currently unknown. A much larger clonotype is one base distant, so this may be a read error.

The study's findings and limits: It was HLA-C-restricted CMV-specific TCR beta clonotypes that dominated the response ex vivo. Cumulated frequencies of public TCR beta families served to identify carriers of CMV plus the relevant HLA.

Sequenced material: CD8+ T cells from PBMCs. The receptor was derived from a human donor in good health (CMV status not recorded). Some clones in this sample may be carry-over from other donors' samples. The chain couples TRBV5-6 to TRBJ1-5; possibly TRBD1 for D (5 bases). The CDR3 bases are TGTGCCAGCAGCTTGTGGCGGCATCCCGGGGGTCAGCATTTT. It encodes CASSLWRHPGGQHF.